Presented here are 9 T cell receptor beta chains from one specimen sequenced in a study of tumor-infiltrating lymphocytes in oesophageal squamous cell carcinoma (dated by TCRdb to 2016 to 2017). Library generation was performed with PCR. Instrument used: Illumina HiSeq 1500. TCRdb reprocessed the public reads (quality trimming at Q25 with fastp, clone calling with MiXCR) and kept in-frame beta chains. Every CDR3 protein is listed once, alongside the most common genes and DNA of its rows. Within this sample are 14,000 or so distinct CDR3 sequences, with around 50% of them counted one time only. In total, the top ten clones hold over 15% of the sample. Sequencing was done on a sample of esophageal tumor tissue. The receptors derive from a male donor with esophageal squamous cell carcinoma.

This CDR3 reads CASRRRDYEQYF. The CDR3 DNA follows: TGTGCCAGCAGGAGAAGGGACTACGAGCAGTACTTC. The J gene is TRBJ2-3, the V gene TRBV27, with D unclear. Near its end, the DNA agrees better with TRBJ2-7, so the J call may be wrong. Germline-derived CDR1 and CDR2 are MNHEY and SMNVEV (reference sequence). The CDR3 has 12 amino acids.

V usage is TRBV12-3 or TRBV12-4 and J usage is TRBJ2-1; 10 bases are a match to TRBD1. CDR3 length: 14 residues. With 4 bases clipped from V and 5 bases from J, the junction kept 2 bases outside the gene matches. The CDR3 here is CASSSGTGDNEQFF. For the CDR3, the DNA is TGTGCCAGCAGTTCCGGGACAGGGGACAATGAGCAGTTCTTC.

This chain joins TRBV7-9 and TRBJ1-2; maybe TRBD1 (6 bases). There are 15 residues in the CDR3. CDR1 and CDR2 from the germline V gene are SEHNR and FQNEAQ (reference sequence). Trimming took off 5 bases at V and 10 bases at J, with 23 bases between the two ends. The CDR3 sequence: CASSPGGASAHNYTF. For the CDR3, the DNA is TGTGCCAGCAGCCCGGGGGGGGCGAGTGCTCATAACTACACCTTC.

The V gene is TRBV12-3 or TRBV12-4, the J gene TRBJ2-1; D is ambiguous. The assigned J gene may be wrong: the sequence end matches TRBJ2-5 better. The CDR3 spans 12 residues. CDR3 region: CASSLREETQYF. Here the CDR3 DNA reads TGTGCCAGCAGTTTACGTGAGGAGACCCAGTACTTC.

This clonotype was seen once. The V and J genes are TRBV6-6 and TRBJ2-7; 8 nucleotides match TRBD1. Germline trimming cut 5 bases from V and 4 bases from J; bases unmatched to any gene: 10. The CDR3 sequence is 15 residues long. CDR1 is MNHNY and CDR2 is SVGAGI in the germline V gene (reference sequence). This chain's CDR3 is CASSPRAGGGYEQYF. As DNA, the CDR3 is TGTGCCAGCAGTCCCCGGGCAGGGGGCGGATACGAGCAGTACTTC.

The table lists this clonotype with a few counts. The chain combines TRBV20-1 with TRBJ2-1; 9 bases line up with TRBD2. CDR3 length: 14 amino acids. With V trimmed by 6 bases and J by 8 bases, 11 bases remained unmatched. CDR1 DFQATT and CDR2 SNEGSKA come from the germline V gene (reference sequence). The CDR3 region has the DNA TGCAGTGCCGACGGGACTAGCAGGTTGGATGAGCAGTTCTTC. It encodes CSADGTSRLDEQFF.

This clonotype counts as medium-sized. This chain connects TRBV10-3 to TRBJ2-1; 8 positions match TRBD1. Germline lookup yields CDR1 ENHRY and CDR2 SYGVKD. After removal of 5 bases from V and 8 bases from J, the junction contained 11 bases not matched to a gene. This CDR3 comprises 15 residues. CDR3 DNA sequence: TGTGCCATCAGTCCCCCCCAGGGGGCTACCCATGAGCAGTTCTTC. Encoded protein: CAISPPQGATHEQFF.

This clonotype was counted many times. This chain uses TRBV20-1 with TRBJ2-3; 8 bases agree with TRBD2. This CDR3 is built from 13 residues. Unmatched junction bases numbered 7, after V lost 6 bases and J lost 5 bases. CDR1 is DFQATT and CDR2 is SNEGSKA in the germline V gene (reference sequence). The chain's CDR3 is CSATGLEQDTQYF. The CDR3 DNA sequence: TGCAGTGCGACGGGACTAGAACAAGATACGCAGTATTTT.

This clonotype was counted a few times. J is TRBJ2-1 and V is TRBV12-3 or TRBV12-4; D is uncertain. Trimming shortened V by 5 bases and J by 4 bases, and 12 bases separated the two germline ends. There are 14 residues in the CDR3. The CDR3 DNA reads TGTGCCAGCAGTCCGGTCTCCGTGTACAATGAGCAGTTCTTC. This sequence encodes CASSPVSVYNEQFF.